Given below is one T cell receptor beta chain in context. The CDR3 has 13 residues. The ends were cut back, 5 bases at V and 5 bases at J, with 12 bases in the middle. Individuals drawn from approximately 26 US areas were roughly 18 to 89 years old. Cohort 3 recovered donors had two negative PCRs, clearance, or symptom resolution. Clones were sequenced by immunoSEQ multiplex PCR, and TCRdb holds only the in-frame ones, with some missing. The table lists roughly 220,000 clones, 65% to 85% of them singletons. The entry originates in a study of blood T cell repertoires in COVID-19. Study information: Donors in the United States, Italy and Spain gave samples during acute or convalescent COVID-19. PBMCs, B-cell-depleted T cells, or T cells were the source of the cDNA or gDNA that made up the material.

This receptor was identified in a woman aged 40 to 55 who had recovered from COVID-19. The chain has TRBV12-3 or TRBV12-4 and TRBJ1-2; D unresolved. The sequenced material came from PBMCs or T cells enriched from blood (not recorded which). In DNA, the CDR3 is TGTGCCAGCAGTCAAACGAGGGCATATGGCTACACCTTC. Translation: CASSQTRAYGYTF.